This TCR beta chain was found in a study of shared clonotypes between healthy human individuals. Findings and caveats of the study: As a rule, naive subsets had a larger estimated richness than memory subsets.

Sorted subsets were amplified in replicate PCRs using around 220 ng DNA, 30,000 to 35,000 T cell genomes. Per the original methods: ImmunoSEQ output held junction-only sequences without quality scores, so filtering differed. TCRdb's copy holds only in-frame clones and misses some; the assay was immunoSEQ multiplex PCR. V and J calls and clone size are as listed in that table; D and trimming were resolved from the DNA. The top ten hold about 0.39% of the sample, which has about 2.3 million clones, approximately 95% seen once. To note about this clone: Antigen specificity is unknown. The same CDR3 arises from other DNA sequences in this sample as well.

CDR1 is SGHRS, CDR2 YFSETQ, per germline. V was trimmed by 0 bases and J by 2 bases, leaving 6 bases between them. This CDR3 is built from 13 residues. The sequence was obtained from a man aged 18 to 29 in good health. Some clones in this sample may be carry-over from other donors' samples. The chain employs TRBV5-1 and TRBJ2-7, with D unclear. Sequencing was done on a sample of naive CD4+ T cells from PBMCs. As for subset: CD45RA+ positively selected. As DNA, the CDR3 is TGCGCCAGCAGCTTGGTGGGAACCTACGAGCAGTACTTC. Its protein is CASSLVGTYEQYF. Variable domain in full (rest from reference TRBV5-1 and TRBJ2-7): KAGVTQTPRYLIKTRGQQVTLSCSPISGHRSVSWYQQTPGQGLQFLFEYFSETQRNKGNFPGRFSGRQFSNSRSEMNVSTLELGDSALYLCASSLVGTYEQYFGPGTRLTVT.